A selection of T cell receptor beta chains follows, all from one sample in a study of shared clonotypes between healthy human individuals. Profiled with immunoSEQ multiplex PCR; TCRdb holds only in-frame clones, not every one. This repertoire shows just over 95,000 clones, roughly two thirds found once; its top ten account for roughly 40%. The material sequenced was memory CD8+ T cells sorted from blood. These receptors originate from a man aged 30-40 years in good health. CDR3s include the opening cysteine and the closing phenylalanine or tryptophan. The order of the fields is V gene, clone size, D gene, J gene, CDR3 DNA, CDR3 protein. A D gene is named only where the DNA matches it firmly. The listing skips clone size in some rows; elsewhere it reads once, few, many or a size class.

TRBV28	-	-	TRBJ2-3	TGTGCCAGCAGTTTGGAGACTAGTTACTCACTAGATACGCAGTATTTT	CASSLETSYSLDTQYF
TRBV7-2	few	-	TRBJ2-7	TGTGCCAGCAGCCCCGGGGGAGTCTCGGGGTACTTC	CASSPGGVSGYF
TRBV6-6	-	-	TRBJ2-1	TGTGCCAGCAGTTACTCGAGGGAGACCGGCAATGAGCAGTTCTTC	CASSYSRETGNEQFF
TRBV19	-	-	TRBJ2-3	TGTGCCAGTAAGGACAGTCCCACAGATACGCAGTATTTT	CASKDSPTDTQYF
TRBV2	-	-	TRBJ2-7	TGTGCCAGCAGTGAGGGTCAGGGGAACTACGAGCAGTACTTC	CASSEGQGNYEQYF
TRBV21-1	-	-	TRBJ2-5	TGTGCCAGCAGCAAAGAGTCTGGACAGAGGTACCAAGAGACCCAGTACTTC	CASSKESGQRYQETQYF
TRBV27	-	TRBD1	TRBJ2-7	TGTGCCAGCAGTTGGGCAGGGGGCGAATTACTAGACGAGCAGTACTTC	CASSWAGGELLDEQYF
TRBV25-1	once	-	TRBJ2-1	TGTGCCAGCAGTGAAACAGGAAGCTCCTACAATGAGCAGTTCTTC	CASSETGSSYNEQFF
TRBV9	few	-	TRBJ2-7	TGTGCCAGCAGCGTAGGTAGAGGGCCCCATACTAACTACGAGCAGTACTTC	CASSVGRGPHTNYEQYF
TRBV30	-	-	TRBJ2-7	TGTGCCTGGAGTCTCGGACATGAGCAGTACTTC	CAWSLGHEQYF
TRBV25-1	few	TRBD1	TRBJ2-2	TGTGCCAGCAGTGGCATTGGGCAGGGGGTTGGCACCGGGGAGCTGTTTTTT	CASSGIGQGVGTGELFF
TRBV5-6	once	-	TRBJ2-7	TGTGCCAGCAGCTTGGGGGGGCCCTTATACGAGCAGTACTTC	CASSLGGPLYEQYF
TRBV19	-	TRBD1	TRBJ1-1	TGTGCCAACCACCCCAAAGGGGACAGGGGGTTTGAAGTGGAAGCTTTCTTT	CANHPKGDRGFEVEAFF
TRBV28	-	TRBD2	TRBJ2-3	TGTGCCAGCAGTATTACTAGCGGGAGCACAGATACGCAGTATTTT	CASSITSGSTDTQYF
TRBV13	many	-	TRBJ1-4	TGTGCCAGCAGCCATAGAGGCCGGGACCGGGGGGAAAAACTGTTTTTT	CASSHRGRDRGEKLFF
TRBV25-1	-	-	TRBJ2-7	TGTGCCAGCAGTGAAGGGGCGGACTACGAGCAGTACTTC	CASSEGADYEQYF
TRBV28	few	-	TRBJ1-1	TGTGCCAGCAGCACCCCCCGGGGCAACTTGAACACTGAAGCTTTCTTT	CASSTPRGNLNTEAFF
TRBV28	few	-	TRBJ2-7	TGTGCCAGCAGGCCGGGACATTACTACGAGCAGTACTTC	CASRPGHYYEQYF
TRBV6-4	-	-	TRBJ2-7	TGTGCCAGCAGTGATGGGGACACCTACGAGCAGTACTTC	CASSDGDTYEQYF
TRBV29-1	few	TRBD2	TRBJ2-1	TGCAGCGTTCCCCGTCTAGCGGGACGTTCCTCACAATACAATGAGCAGTTCTTC	CSVPRLAGRSSQYNEQFF
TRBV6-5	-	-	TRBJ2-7	TGTGCCAGCAGTGAAGGCGGCTACGAGCAGTACTTC	CASSEGGYEQYF
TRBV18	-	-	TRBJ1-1	TGTGCCAGCTCACCACTCTCGGAGAACACTGAAGCTTTCTTT	CASSPLSENTEAFF
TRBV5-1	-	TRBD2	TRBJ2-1	TGCGCCAGCAGCTTGGGGGTTAGCGGGAGTGGCAATGAGCAGTTCTTC	CASSLGVSGSGNEQFF
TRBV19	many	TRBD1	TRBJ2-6	TGTGCCAGTAGTGGGACAGGGACCTCTGGGGCCAACGTCCTGACTTTC	CASSGTGTSGANVLTF
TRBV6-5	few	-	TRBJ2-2	TGTGCCAGCAGTTTCCAAACCGGGGAGCTGTTTTTT	CASSFQTGELFF
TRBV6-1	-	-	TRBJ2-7	TGTGCCAGCAGTAGGGACCGCTACGAGCAGTACTTC	CASSRDRYEQYF
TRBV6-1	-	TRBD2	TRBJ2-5	TGTGCCAGCAGTGGTCGACTAGCGGGACGCCTAGAGACCCAGTACTTC	CASSGRLAGRLETQYF
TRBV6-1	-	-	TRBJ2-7	TGTGCCAGTCAGACAAACTACGAGCAGTACTTC	CASQTNYEQYF
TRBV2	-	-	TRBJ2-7	TGTGCCAGCAAACTCTTGCCAAGCTCCTACGAGCAGTACTTC	CASKLLPSSYEQYF
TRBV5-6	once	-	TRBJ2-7	TGTGCCAGCAGCTTGGACCCGAACTCCTACGAGCAGTACTTC	CASSLDPNSYEQYF
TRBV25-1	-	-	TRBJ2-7	TGTGCCAGCAGTGGTGACAGGAGCCCCTACGAGCAGTACTTC	CASSGDRSPYEQYF
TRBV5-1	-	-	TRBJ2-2	TGCGCCAGCAGCTTCGCGGCGACCAACACCGGGGAGCTGTTTTTT	CASSFAATNTGELFF
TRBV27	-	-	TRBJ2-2	TGTGCCAGCAGTTTAACCGGGTGGAACACCGGGGAGCTGTTTTTT	CASSLTGWNTGELFF
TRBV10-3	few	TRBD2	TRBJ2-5	TGTGCCATCGGGGGGGACTACCAAGAGACCCAGTACTTC	CAIGGDYQETQYF
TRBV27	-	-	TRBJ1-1	TGTGCCAGCAGTTTAGTACAGGCCCCGAACACTGAAGCTTTCTTT	CASSLVQAPNTEAFF
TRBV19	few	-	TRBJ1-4	TGTGCCAGTCAAGAGGAGCTCGGTTGGGAAAAACTGTTTTTT	CASQEELGWEKLFF